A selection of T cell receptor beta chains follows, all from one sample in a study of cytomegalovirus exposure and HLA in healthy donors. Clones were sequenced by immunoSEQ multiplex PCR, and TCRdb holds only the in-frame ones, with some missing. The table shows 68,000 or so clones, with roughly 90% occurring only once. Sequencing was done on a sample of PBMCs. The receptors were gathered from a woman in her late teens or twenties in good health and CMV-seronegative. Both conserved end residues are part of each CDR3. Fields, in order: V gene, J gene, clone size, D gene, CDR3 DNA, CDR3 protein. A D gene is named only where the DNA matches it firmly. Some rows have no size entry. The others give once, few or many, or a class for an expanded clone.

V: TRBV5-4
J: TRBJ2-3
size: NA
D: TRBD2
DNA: TGTGCCAGCAGCTTGAAGAGCGGGGGGTCTAGCACAGATACGCAGTATTTT
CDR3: CASSLKSGGSSTDTQYF

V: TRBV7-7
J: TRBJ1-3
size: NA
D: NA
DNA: TGTGCCAGCAGCTCGGCCGGGGGCTCTGGAAACACCATATATTTT
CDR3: CASSSAGGSGNTIYF

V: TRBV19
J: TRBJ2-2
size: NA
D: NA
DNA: TGTGCCAGTAGTACGGACACGTGGAACACCGGGGAGCTGTTTTTT
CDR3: CASSTDTWNTGELFF

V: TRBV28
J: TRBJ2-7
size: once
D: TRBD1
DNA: TGTGCCAGCAGTTCCGCCGGGACAGGGGTCTCCTACGAGCAGTACTTC
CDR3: CASSSAGTGVSYEQYF

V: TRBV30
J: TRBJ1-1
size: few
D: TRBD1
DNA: TGTGCCTGGAGTGTAAAGGGGGCGGGTTTGGGCACTGAAGCTTTCTTT
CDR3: CAWSVKGAGLGTEAFF

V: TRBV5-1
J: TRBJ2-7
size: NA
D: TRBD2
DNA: TGCGCCAGCAGCCCTGATAGCGGGGGGGCCGACTTC
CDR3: CASSPDSGGADF

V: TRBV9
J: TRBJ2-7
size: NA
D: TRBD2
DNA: TGTGCCAGCAGCGTAGCCGGGGGGTACTACGAGCAGTACTTC
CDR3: CASSVAGGYYEQYF

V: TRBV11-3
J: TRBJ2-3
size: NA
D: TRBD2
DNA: TGTGCCAGCAGCTTAGGGCTAGCGGGGAACACAGATACGCAGTATTTT
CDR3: CASSLGLAGNTDTQYF

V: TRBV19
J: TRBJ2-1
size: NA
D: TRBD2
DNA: TGTGCCAGTACCCCTAGCGGGAGCAACTACAATGAGCAGTTCTTC
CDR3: CASTPSGSNYNEQFF

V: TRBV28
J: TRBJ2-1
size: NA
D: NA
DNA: TGTGCCAGCGCCGGGGGGACAAGGCAGTTCTTC
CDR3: CASAGGTRQFF

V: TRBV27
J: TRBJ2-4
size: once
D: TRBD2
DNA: TGTGCCAGCAGCCGACTAGCGGGAGGTGGGAGAGCCAAAAACATTCAGTACTTC
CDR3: CASSRLAGGGRAKNIQYF

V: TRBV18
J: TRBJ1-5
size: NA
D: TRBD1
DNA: TGTGCCAGCTCACTCTACCCCGGGACAGCGCCGTATAGCAATCAGCCCCAGCATTTT
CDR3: CASSLYPGTAPYSNQPQHF

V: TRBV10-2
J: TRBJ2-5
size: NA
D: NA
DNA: TGCGCCAGCAGTCCCATAAGGGGGGGGCCCGGAGAGACCCAGTACTTC
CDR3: CASSPIRGGPGETQYF

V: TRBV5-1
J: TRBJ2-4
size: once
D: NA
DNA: TGCGCCAGCAGCTTGGCTCCGGGAGCCAAAAACATTCAGTACTTC
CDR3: CASSLAPGAKNIQYF

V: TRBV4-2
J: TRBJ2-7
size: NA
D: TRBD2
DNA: TGTGCCAGCAGCCAAGCAGTAGCGGGGGGGTTCGGCGAGCAGTACTTC
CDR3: CASSQAVAGGFGEQYF

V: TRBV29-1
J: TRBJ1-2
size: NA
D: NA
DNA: TGCAGCGTTGAAGAGGGGGAGGAGTACACCTTC
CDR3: CSVEEGEEYTF

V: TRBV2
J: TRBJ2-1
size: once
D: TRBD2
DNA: TGTGCCAGCAAGTCGCCGGGGGGGTACTATGAGCAGTTCTTC
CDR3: CASKSPGGYYEQFF

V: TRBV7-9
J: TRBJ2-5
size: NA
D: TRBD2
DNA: TGTGCCAGCAGCTACCATAGCGGGACGGGGCAAGAGACCCAGTACTTC
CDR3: CASSYHSGTGQETQYF

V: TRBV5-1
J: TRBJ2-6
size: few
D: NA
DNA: TGCGCCAGCAAGATGCAGGGCACCGGGGCCAACGTCCTGACTTTC
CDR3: CASKMQGTGANVLTF

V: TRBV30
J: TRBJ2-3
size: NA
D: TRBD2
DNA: TGTGCCTGGAGTGGACGGACTAGCGGAGGCACAGATACGCAGTATTTT
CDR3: CAWSGRTSGGTDTQYF

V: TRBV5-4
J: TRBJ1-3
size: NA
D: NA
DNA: TGTGCCAGCAGCTTGCAGGGTCCTGGAAACACCATATATTTT
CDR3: CASSLQGPGNTIYF

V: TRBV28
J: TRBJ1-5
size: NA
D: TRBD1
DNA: TGTGCCAGCAGCTCAGGGGGCCACGTAGGCTATAGCAATCAGCCCCAGCATTTT
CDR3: CASSSGGHVGYSNQPQHF

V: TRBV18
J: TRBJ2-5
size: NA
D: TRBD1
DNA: TGTGCCAGCTCACCCCAGGGAGGACAGGGGCAAGAGACCCAGTACTTC
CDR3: CASSPQGGQGQETQYF

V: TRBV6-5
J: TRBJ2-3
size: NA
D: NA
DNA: TGTGCCAGCAGTTACCTAGATACGCAGTATTTT
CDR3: CASSYLDTQYF

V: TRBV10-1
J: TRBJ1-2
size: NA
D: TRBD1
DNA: TGCGCCAGCAGCGCGACAGGGCTCAACTATGGCTACACCTTC
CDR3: CASSATGLNYGYTF

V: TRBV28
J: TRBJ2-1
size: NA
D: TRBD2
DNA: TGTGCCAGCACCCCGGGCGCTAGCGGGGGGGCGGGTGAGCAGTTCTTC
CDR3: CASTPGASGGAGEQFF

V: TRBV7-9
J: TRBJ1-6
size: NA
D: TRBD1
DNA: TGTGCCAGCAGCTTTAGGACAGGGGTTTCACCCCTCCACTTT
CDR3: CASSFRTGVSPLHF

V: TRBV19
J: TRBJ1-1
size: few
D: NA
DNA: TGTGCCAGTAACTGGCCAGGGAAAATGAACACTGAAGCTTTCTTT
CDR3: CASNWPGKMNTEAFF

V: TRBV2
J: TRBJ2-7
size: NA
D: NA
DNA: TGTGCCAGCACCCGGTCGGACACCTCCTACGAGCAGTACTTC
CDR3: CASTRSDTSYEQYF

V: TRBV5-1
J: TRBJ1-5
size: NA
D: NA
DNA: TGCGCCAGCAGCGTAGGGGGTCCGGGTGGCAATCAGCCCCAGCATTTT
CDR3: CASSVGGPGGNQPQHF

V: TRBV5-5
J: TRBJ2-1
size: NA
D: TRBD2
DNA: TGTGCCAGCAGCTTTGACGGACTAGTGAAGAATGAGCAGTTCTTC
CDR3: CASSFDGLVKNEQFF

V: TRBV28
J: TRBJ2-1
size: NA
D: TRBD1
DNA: TGTGCCAGCAGTTCCGGACAGGGTTCCAATGAGCAGTTCTTC
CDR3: CASSSGQGSNEQFF

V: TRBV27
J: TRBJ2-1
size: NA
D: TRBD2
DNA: TGTGCCAGCAGTTCGGGGGGGAGGCACAATGAGCAGTTCTTC
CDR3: CASSSGGRHNEQFF

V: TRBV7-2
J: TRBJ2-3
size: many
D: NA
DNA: TGTGCCAGCAGCTTATCCTGGCGGGGCTCCACAGATACGCAGTATTTT
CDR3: CASSLSWRGSTDTQYF

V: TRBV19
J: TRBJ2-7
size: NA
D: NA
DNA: TGTGCCAGTAGTAGGATTAGCGGCGCCTACTACGAGCAGTACTTC
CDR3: CASSRISGAYYEQYF

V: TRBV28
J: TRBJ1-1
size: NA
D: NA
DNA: TGTGCCAGCAGTTTAGGGTTATTACGGGGGGGGACTGAAGCTTTCTTT
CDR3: CASSLGLLRGGTEAFF

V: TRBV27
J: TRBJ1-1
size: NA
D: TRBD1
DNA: TGTGCCAGCAGTTTATGGAGGGGGCGCGGCACTGAAGCTTTCTTT
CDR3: CASSLWRGRGTEAFF

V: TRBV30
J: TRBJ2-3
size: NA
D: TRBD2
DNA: TGTGCCTGGAGTGTAGGTGCGGGAGCGGCAGATACGCAGTATTTT
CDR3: CAWSVGAGAADTQYF

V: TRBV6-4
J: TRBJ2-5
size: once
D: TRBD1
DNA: TGTGCCAGCAGTCCGACAGGGGAAGAGACCCAGTACTTC
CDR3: CASSPTGEETQYF

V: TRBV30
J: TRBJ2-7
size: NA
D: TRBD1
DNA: TGTGCCTGGAGTACCGGGACAGGGACCTACGAGCAGTACTTC
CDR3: CAWSTGTGTYEQYF

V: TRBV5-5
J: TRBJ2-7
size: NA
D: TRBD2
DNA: TGTGCCAGCAGCTTGGTCTCCCTAGCGGGGCCGTCCTACGAGCAGTACTTC
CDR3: CASSLVSLAGPSYEQYF

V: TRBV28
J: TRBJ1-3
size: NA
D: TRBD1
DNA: TGTGCCCGCAAAGCCCTCGACAGGGGGGTCTCTGGAAACACCATATATTTT
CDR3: CARKALDRGVSGNTIYF

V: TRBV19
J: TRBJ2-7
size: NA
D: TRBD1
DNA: TGTGCCAGCGCGGGACAGGGGTTATCCGAGCAGTACTTC
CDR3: CASAGQGLSEQYF

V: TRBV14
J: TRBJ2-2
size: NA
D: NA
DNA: TGTGCCAGCAGCCAATACAGCACCGAGGGGGGGCGTCGGGAGCTGTTTTTT
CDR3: CASSQYSTEGGRRELFF

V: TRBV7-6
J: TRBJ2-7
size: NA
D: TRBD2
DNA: TGTGCCAGCAGCTTACTCGCTACTAGCGGGAAACCTTACTCCTACGAGCAGTACTTC
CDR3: CASSLLATSGKPYSYEQYF

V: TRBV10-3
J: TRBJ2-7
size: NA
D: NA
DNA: TGTGCCATCGGCCCGGGACTCTACGAGCAGTACTTC
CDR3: CAIGPGLYEQYF

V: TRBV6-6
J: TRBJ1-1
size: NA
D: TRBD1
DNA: TGTGCCAGCAGTTACGGGACAGGGGGCGCGGGGACTGAAGCTTTCTTT
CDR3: CASSYGTGGAGTEAFF

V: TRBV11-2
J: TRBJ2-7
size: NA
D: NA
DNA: TGTGCCAGCAGCTGGGATAAGAGGAGGACTTCTTACGAGCAGTACTTC
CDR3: CASSWDKRRTSYEQYF

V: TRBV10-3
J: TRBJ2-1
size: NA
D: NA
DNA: TGTGCCATCAGTGAGTTGTTCGTAGCGCCAAGTCAGGTTGAGCAGTTCTTC
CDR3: CAISELFVAPSQVEQFF

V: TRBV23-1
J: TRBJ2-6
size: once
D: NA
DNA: TGCGCCAGCAGTTTCAGGTCGTTCTCTGGGGCCAACGTCCTGACTTTC
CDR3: CASSFRSFSGANVLTF

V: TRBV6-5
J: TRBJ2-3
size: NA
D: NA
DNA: TGTGCCAGCAGTTTGCGGAGCACAGATACGCAGTATTTT
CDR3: CASSLRSTDTQYF

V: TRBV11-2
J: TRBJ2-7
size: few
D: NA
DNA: TGTGCCAGCAGCCGCACAGGGTCTGGGCAGTACTTC
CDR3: CASSRTGSGQYF

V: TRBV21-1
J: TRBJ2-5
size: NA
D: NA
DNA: TGTGCCAGCAGCAAAGAGGGTTCGGGGACAGAAGAGACCCAGTACTTC
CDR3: CASSKEGSGTEETQYF